This T cell receptor beta chain was identified during a study of blood T cells in healthy people across ages. There are a few counts of this clonotype. The V end was cut by 5 bases, the J end by 4 bases, with 11 bases between. This CDR3 has 13 amino acids. Alongside a J-beta primer mix, a sample-barcoded 5' primer served in a second PCR lasting 7 to 11 cycles. TCRdb independently ran MiXCR on the 5' RACE reads; one entry per CDR3 protein. This sample carries some 860,000 distinct CDR3 sequences, around three fifths of them seen once, and the ten largest clones take approximately 24%. The chain is built from TRBV12-3 or TRBV12-4 and TRBJ1-2; D is undetermined. Specimen: blood. The sequence derives from a man in his forties in good health. DNA for the CDR3: TGTGCCAGCAGTCCCGGTGGCCTCTATGGCTACACCTTC. Translation gives CASSPGGLYGYTF.